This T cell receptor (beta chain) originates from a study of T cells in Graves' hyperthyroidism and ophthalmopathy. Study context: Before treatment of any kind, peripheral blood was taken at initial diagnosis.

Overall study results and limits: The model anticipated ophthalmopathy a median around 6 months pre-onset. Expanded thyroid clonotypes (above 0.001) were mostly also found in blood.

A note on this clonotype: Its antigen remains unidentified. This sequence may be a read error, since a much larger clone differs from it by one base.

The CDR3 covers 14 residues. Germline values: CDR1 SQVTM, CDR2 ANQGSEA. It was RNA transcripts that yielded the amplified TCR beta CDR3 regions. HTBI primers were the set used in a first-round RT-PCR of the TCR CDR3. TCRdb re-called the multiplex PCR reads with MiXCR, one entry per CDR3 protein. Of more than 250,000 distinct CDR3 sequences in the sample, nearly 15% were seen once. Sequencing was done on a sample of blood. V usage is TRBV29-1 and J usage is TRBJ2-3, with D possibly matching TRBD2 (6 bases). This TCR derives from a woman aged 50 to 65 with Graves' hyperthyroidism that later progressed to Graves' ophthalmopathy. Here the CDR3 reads CSAVGSGVTGTQYF. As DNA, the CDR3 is TGCAGCGCAGTCGGATCGGGAGTCACAGGTACGCAGTATTTT.